This T cell receptor beta chain originates from a study of cytomegalovirus exposure and HLA in healthy donors. Study overall: Some 91 million unique TCRs from HLA-typed donors were held in an early release of data.

The study, taken as a whole, reports: Accurate predictions that matched the HLA-A and HLA-B alleles of most subjects were reportedly made from TCR beta sequences.

Trimming removed 0 bases from V and 6 bases from J, with 15 bases in between. There are 16 residues in the CDR3. From germline, CDR1 is LNHNV and CDR2 YYDKDF (reference sequence). The study ran its PCR with 60 Vbeta and 13 Jbeta primers. Data came from immunoSEQ multiplex PCR; TCRdb stores just in-frame clones and leaves some out. Among about 79,000 clones listed, roughly two thirds were seen once. With regard to this clone: Its target is unknown.

The specimen was PBMCs. J is TRBJ1-5 and V is TRBV15, with D maybe TRBD1 (5 bases). The sequence derives from a woman in her forties or fifties in good health and CMV-seropositive. CDR3 nucleotide sequence: TGTGCCACCAGCAGAGATTGGGGGGAGGTGGGTCAGCCCCAGCATTTT. Protein sequence: CATSRDWGEVGQPQHF.